The 8 T cell receptor beta chains in this list originate from one sample, sequenced in a study of graft-versus-host responses after intestinal transplantation. Some clones are missing from TCRdb's copy, which holds only in-frame ones; the method was immunoSEQ multiplex PCR. The sample lists over 100,000 clones; 90% to 95% were seen once. Which antigens these TCRs recognize remains unknown. The starting material was unstimulated CD4+ T cells sorted from spleen or lymph node cells, obtained before intestinal transplant. The receptors were sampled from a human donor who received an intestinal transplant.

The V gene is TRBV30, the J gene TRBJ2-6; D remains unclear. This CDR3 is 14 amino acids long. Trimming took 5 bases from V and 2 from J, leaving 10 bases between them. CDR1 is GTSNPN and CDR2 is SVGIG in the germline V gene (reference sequence). The CDR3 protein is CAWSEEPGANVLTF. In DNA form, the CDR3 reads TGTGCCTGGTCCGAGGAGCCTGGGGCCAACGTCCTGACTTTC.

This rearrangement joins TRBV11-2 to TRBJ2-2, with D maybe TRBD2 (5 bases). Between the trimmed V and J ends, which lost 1 base and 7 bases, there was a span of 10 bases. The CDR3 has 14 residues. CDR1 SGHAT and CDR2 FQNNGV come from the germline V gene. DNA for the CDR3: TGTGCCAGCAGCTTAGGTTCGGGGTTCGGGGAGCTGTTTTTT. Protein sequence: CASSLGSGFGELFF.

The chain links TRBV9 to TRBJ1-1; 9 bases align to TRBD1. Germline loops: CDR1 SGDLS, CDR2 YYNGEE. V shed 3 bases, J shed 4 bases, and the junction held 4 bases outside the gene matches. This CDR3 comprises 14 residues. The CDR3 loop is CASSASDRGTEAFF. CDR3 bases: TGTGCCAGCAGCGCTTCGGACAGGGGCACTGAAGCTTTCTTT. Combining the CDR3 with reference TRBV9 and TRBJ1-1 gives the whole variable domain DSGVTQTPKHLITATGQRVTLRCSPRSGDLSVYWYQQSLDQGLQFLIQYYNGEERAKGNILERFSAQQFPDLHSELNLSSLELGDSALYFCASSASDRGTEAFFGQGTRLTVV.

The gene calls are TRBV25-1 and TRBJ2-7, with D possibly being TRBD2 (6 bases). Per germline, CDR1 MGHDK and CDR2 SYGVNS. The CDR3 totals 16 residues. Deletions cut 4 bases from V and 2 bases from J, with 18 bases between. Here the CDR3 DNA reads TGTGCCAGCAGTGGATTATTTAGCGGAGCACCCTACGAGCAGTACTTC. Protein sequence: CASSGLFSGAPYEQYF.

This clone was recorded once. The chain couples TRBV14 to TRBJ2-1; TRBD2 matches 10 bases. The length of the CDR3 is 16 residues. Germline V CDR1 and CDR2: SGHDN, FVKESK. J lost 4 bases, V lost 1 base, and 4 bases had no gene match. The CDR3 nucleotides read TGTGCCAGCAGCCAAGCCGGGACTAGCGTATACAATGAGCAGTTCTTC. Its protein product is CASSQAGTSVYNEQFF. The whole variable domain, filled in from reference TRBV14 and TRBJ2-1, reads EAGVTQFPSHSVIEKGQTVTLRCDPISGHDNLYWYRRVMGKEIKFLLHFVKESKQDESGMPNNRFLAERTGGTYSTLKVQPAELEDSGVYFCASSQAGTSVYNEQFFGPGTRLTVL.

V is TRBV29-1 and J is TRBJ2-3, with unresolved D. The V gene's germline CDR1 is SQVTM and CDR2 ANQGSEA. V shed 4 bases and J shed 1 base, with 9 bases lying between them. There are 13 residues in the CDR3. The CDR3 spells CSVGSSGTDTQYF. The CDR3 nucleotides are TGCAGCGTTGGATCCTCTGGCACAGATACGCAGTATTTT.

The chain is built from TRBV2 and TRBJ2-2; D tentatively reads TRBD1 or TRBD2 (6 bases each). Germline CDR1 is SNHLY and CDR2 is FYNNEI. Trimming removed 6 bases from V and 4 bases from J, with 9 bases in between. This CDR3 has 13 residues. The CDR3 DNA reads TGTGCCAGCAGGCGGGACACCACCGGGGAGCTGTTTTTT. Translated: CASRRDTTGELFF.

V and J are TRBV28 and TRBJ1-3; possibly TRBD1 for D (6 bases). The CDR3 is 14 residues long. With 6 bases removed from V and 0 bases from J, the gap between germline ends came to 9 bases. The germline V gene has CDR1 MDHEN and CDR2 SYDVKM. Written as DNA, the CDR3 is TGTGCCAGCAGGCAGGGGCTCTCTGGAAACACCATATATTTT. It specifies CASRQGLSGNTIYF.